This T cell receptor (beta chain) was recorded in a study of T cell changes during pregnancy in multiple sclerosis. Here immunoSEQ multiplex PCR was the method, and the copy in TCRdb shows in-frame clones only, minus some. This sample has around 77,000 clones, with about 92% found just once. This clone was seen once. V lost 0 bases, J lost 5 bases, and 6 bases stayed unmatched. Germline V gives CDR1 MNHEY, CDR2 SVGAGI. This CDR3 has 15 residues. The material sequenced was peripheral blood, taken in the third trimester of pregnancy. The genes are TRBV6-5 and TRBJ1-2, with 7 bases identical to TRBD1. The clonotype comes from a female donor with multiple sclerosis, enrolled in a pregnancy study. CDR3 in DNA: TGTGCCAGCAGTTACTCTCTGACAGGGACTTATGGCTACACCTTC. It is translated as CASSYSLTGTYGYTF.